This T cell receptor (beta chain) was found in a study of cytotoxic CD8 clonotypes in ibrutinib-treated CLL. This clone was seen a few times. Its ends do not fully match the called genes, so a read error is possible. CDR3 length: 15 residues. Germline values: CDR1 SSHAT, CDR2 FNYEAQ (reference sequence). Profiled with immunoSEQ multiplex PCR; TCRdb holds only in-frame clones, not every one. The data show 15,000 to 20,000 clones, with roughly 60% seen just once and roughly 25% held by the top ten. The chain employs TRBV7-7 and TRBJ2-1; TRBD1 aligns across 8 bases. The specimen was PBMCs, collected after 12 months of ibrutinib treatment. The TCR comes from a human donor with chronic lymphocytic leukemia. In DNA form, the CDR3 reads TGTGCTAGCAGCCCCGACAGGGGATCAAACAATGAGCAGTTCTTC. Translating gives CASSPDRGSNNEQFF.